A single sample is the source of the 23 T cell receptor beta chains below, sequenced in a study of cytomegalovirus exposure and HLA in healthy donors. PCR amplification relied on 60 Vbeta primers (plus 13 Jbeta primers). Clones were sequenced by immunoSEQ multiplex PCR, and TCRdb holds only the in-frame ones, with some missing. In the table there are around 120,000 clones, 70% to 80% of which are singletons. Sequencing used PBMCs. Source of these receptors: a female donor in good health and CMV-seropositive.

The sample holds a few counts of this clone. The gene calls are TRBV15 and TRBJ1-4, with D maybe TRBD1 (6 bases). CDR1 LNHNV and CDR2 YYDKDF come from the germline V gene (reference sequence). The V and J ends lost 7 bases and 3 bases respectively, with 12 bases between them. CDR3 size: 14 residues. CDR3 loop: CATKLDRSNEKLFF. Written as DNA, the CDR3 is TGTGCCACCAAGCTGGACAGATCTAATGAAAAACTGTTTTTT.

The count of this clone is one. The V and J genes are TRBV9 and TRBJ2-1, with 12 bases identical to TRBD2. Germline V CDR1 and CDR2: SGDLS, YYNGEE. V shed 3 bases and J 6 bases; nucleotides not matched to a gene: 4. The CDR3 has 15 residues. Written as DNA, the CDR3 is TGTGCCAGCAGCGCGGGACTAGCGGGCCTCAATGAGCAGTTCTTC. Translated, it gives CASSAGLAGLNEQFF.

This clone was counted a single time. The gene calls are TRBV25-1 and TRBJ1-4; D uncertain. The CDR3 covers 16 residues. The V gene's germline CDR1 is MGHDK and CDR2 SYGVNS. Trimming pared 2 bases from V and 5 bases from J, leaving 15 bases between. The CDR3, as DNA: TGTGCCAGCAGTGAAGGGGTAGGACTGAAGAATGAAAAACTGTTTTTT. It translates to CASSEGVGLKNEKLFF.

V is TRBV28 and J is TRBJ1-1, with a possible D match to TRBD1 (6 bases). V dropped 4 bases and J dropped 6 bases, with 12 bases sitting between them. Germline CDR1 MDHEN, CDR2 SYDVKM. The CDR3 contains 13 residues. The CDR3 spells CASSSDRLSEAFF. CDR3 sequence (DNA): TGTGCCAGCAGTTCAGACAGGTTATCTGAAGCTTTCTTT.

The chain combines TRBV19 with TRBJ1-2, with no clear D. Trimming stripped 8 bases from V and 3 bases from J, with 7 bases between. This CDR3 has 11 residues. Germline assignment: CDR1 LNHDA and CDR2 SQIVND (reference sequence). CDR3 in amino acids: CASYTYYGYTF. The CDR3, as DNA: TGTGCCAGTTACACCTACTATGGCTACACCTTC.

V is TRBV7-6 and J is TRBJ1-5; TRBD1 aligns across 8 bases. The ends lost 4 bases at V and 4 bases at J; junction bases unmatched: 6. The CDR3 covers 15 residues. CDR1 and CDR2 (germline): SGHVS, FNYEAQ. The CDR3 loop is CASSSGTGLNQPQHF. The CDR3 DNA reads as TGTGCCAGCAGCTCCGGGACAGGCCTTAATCAGCCCCAGCATTTT.

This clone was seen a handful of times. The CDR3 coding sequence is TGTGCCAGTAGTATAGACAGTATGAACACTGAAGCTTTCTTT. It is translated as CASSIDSMNTEAFF. V is TRBV19 and J is TRBJ1-1; D not certain. This CDR3 is built from 14 residues. The V and J ends lost 0 bases and 0 bases respectively, with 5 bases between them. From germline, CDR1 is LNHDA and CDR2 SQIVND (reference sequence).

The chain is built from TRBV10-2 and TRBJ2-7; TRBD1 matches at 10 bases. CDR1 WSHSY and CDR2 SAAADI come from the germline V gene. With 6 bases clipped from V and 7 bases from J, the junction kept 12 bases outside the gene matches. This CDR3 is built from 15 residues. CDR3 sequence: CASSRDRGGGREQYF. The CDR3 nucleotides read TGCGCCAGCAGCCGGGACAGGGGAGGAGGGCGGGAGCAGTACTTC.

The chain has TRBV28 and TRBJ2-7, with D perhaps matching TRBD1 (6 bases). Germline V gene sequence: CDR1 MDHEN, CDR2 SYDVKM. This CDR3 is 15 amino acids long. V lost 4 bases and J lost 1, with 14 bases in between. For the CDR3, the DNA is TGTGCCAGCAGTTCTCCAGGGGCTTTATCCTACGAGCAGTACTTC. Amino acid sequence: CASSSPGALSYEQYF.

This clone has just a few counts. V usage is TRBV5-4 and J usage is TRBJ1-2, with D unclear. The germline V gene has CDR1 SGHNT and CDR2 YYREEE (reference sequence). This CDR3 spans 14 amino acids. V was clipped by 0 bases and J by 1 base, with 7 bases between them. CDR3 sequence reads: CASSLARLNYGYTF. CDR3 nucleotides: TGTGCCAGCAGCTTGGCCAGGCTTAACTATGGCTACACCTTC.

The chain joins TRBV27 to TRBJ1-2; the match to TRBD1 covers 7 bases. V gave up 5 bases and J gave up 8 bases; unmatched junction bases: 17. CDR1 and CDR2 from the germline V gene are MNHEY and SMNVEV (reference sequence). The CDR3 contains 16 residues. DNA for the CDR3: TGTGCCAGCAGTCACTCACCCTCCCGACAGGGCTACGGCTACACCTTC. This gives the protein CASSHSPSRQGYGYTF.

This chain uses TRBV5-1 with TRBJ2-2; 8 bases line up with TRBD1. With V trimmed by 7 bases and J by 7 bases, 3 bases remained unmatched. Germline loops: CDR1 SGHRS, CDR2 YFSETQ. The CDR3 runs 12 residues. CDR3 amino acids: CASGQGGGELFF. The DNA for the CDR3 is TGCGCCAGCGGACAGGGTGGCGGGGAGCTGTTTTTT.

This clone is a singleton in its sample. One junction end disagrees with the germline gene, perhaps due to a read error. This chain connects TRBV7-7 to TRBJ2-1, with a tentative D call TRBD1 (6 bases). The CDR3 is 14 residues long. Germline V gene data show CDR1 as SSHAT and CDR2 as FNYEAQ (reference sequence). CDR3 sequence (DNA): TGTGCTAGCAGCCCCATACAGGGTAGCAATGAGCAGTTCTTC. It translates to CASSPIQGSNEQFF.

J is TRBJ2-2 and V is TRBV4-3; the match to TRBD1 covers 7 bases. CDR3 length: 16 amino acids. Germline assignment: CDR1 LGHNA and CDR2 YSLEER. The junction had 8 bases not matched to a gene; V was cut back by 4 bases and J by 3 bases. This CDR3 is CASSLSGQEDTGELFF. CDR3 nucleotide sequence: TGCGCCAGCAGCCTCTCTGGACAGGAGGACACCGGGGAGCTGTTTTTT.

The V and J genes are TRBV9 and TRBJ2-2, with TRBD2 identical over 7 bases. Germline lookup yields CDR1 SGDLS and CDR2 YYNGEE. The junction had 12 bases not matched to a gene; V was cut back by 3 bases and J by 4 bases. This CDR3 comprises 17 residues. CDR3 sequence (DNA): TGTGCCAGCAGCGCCACCACTAGCGCCCGACTCACCGGGGAGCTGTTTTTT. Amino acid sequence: CASSATTSARLTGELFF.

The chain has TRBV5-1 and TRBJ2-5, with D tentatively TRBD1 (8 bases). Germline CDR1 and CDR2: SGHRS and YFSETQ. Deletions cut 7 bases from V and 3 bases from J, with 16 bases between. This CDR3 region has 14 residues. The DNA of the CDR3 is TGCGCCAGCGCTGAACAGGGGGGGGAAGAGACCCAGTACTTC. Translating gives CASAEQGGEETQYF.

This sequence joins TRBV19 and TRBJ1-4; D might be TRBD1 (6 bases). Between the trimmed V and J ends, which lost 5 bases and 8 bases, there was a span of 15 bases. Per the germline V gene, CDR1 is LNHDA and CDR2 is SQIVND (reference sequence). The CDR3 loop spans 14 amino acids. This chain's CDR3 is CASSLQGRREKLFF. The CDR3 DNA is TGTGCCAGTAGTTTACAGGGTAGGAGGGAAAAACTGTTTTTT. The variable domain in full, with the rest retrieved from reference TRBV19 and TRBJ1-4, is DGGITQSPKYLFRKEGQNVTLSCEQNLNHDAMYWYRQDPGQGLRLIYYSQIVNDFQKGDIAEGYSVSREKKESFPLTVTSAQKNPTAFYLCASSLQGRREKLFFGSGTQLSVL.

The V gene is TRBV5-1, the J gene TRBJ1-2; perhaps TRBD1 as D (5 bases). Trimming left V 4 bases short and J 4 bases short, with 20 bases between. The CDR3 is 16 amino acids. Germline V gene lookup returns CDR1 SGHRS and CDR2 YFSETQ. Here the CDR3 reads CASSAVGQGLAYGYTF. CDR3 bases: TGCGCCAGCAGCGCGGTAGGGCAGGGATTAGCCTATGGCTACACCTTC.

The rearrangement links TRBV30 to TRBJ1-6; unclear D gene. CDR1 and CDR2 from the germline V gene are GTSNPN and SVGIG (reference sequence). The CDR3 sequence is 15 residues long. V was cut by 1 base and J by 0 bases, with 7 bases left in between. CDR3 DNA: TGTGCCTGGAGTGAACAGATCTCCTATAATTCACCCCTCCACTTT. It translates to CAWSEQISYNSPLHF.

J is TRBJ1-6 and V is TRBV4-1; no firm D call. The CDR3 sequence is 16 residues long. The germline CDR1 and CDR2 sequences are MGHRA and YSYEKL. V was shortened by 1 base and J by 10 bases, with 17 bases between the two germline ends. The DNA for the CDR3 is TGCGCCAGCAGCCAAGTACTGGCAGGCCTTGGGTCACCCCTCCACTTT. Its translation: CASSQVLAGLGSPLHF.

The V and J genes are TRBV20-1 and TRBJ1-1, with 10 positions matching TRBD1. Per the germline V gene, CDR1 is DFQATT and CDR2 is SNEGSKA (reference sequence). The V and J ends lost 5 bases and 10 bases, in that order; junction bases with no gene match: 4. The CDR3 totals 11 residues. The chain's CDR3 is CSAGTGVSAFF. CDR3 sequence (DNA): TGCAGTGCTGGGACAGGGGTGTCAGCTTTCTTT.

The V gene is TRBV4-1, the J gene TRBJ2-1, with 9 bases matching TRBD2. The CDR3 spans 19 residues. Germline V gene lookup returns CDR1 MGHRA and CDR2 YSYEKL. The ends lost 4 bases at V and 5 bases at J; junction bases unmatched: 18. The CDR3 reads CASSPVGQSGLARDNEQFF. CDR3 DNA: TGCGCCAGCAGCCCAGTAGGGCAATCGGGACTAGCAAGAGACAATGAGCAGTTCTTC.

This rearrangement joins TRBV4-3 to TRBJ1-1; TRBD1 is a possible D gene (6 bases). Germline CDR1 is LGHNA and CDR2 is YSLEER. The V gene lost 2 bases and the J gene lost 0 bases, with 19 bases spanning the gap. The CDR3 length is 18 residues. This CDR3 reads CASSQMTGGGGMNTEAFF. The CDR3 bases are TGCGCCAGCAGCCAAATGACAGGCGGGGGGGGAATGAACACTGAAGCTTTCTTT.